This T cell receptor (beta chain) was found in a study of cytomegalovirus exposure and HLA in healthy donors. Primers for the PCR totalled 60 Vbeta and 13 Jbeta. Assay: immunoSEQ multiplex PCR; the TCRdb copy retains only in-frame clones and omits some. The sample holds more than 50,000 clones, roughly 70% seen once. In the case of this clone: Antigen unknown.

Regarding the study as a whole: Only CMV serostatus was available as immune exposure information. Confirmation was obtained in vitro that three CMV-associated chains are specific for CMV antigens. At a 0.05 false discovery rate, a later analysis found roughly 17,000 TCR beta sequences to be associated with HLA alleles.

The CDR3 runs to 13 residues. Germline V gene lookup returns CDR1 LNHDA and CDR2 SQIVND (reference sequence). Deletions cut 5 bases from V and 3 bases from J, with 10 bases between. The sequencing input was PBMCs. The TCR comes from a man in his forties or fifties in good health and CMV-seropositive. The chain combines TRBV19 with TRBJ2-5; the D gene is possibly TRBD2 (5 bases). CDR3 DNA sequence: TGTGCCAGTAGTGGAGGCTGGGAAGAGACCCAGTACTTC. Its translation is CASSGGWEETQYF.